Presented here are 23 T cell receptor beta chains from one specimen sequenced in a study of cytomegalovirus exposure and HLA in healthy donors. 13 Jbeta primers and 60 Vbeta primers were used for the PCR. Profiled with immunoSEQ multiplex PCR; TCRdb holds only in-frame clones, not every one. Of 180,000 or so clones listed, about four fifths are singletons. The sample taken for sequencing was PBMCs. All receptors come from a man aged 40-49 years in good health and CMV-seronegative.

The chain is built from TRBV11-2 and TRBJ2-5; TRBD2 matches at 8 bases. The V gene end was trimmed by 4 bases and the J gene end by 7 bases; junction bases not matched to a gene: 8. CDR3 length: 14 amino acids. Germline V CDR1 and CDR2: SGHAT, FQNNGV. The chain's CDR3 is CASSSPGGAGTQYF. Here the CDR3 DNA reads TGTGCCAGCAGCTCCCCGGGGGGGGCCGGGACCCAGTACTTC.

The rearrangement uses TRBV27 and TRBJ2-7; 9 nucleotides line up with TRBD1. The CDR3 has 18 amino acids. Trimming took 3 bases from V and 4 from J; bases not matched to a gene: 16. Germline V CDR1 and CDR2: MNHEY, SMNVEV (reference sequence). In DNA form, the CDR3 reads TGTGCCAGCAGTTTTTCTCGGTTCTCCCTCGACAGGGGGTACGAGCAGTACTTC. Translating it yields CASSFSRFSLDRGYEQYF.

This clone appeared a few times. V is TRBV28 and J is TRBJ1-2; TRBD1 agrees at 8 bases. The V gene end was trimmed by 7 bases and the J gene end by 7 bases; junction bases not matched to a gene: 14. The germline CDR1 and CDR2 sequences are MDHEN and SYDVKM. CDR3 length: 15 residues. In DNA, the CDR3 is TGTGCCAGCACCTATCTCTCGACAGGGGCTTCTGGCTACACCTTC. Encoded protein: CASTYLSTGASGYTF.

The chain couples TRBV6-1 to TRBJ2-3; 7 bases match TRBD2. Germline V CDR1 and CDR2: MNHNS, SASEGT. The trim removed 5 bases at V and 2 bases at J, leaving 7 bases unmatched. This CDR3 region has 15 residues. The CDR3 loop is CASSFSGTITDTQYF. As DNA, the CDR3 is TGTGCCAGCAGTTTCAGCGGGACGATCACAGATACGCAGTATTTT.

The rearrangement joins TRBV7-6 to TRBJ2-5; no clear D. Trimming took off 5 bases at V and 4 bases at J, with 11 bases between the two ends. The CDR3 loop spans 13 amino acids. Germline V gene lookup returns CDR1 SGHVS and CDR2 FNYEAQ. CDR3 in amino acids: CASSPNTGETQYF. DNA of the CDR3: TGTGCCAGCAGCCCCAATACGGGAGAGACCCAGTACTTC.

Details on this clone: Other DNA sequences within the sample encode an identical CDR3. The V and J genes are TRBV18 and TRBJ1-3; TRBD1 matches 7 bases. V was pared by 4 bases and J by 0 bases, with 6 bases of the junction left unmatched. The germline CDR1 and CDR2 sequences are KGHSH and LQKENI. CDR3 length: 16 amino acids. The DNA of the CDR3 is TGTGCCAGCTCACTAGGACAGGCGAACTCTGGAAACACCATATATTTT. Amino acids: CASSLGQANSGNTIYF.

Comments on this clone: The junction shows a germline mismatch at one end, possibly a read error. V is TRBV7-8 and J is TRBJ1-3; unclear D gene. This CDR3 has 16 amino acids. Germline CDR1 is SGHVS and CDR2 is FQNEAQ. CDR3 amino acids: CASSLFRSDSGNTIYF. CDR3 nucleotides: TGTGCCAGCAGCTTATTTCGCTCTGACTCTGGAAACACCATATACTTT.

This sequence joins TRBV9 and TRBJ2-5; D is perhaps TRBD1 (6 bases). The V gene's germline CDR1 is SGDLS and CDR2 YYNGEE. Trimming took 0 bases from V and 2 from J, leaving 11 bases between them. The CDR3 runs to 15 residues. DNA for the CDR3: TGTGCCAGCAGCGTAGCTATAGGGGGTCAAGAGACCCAGTACTTC. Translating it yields CASSVAIGGQETQYF.

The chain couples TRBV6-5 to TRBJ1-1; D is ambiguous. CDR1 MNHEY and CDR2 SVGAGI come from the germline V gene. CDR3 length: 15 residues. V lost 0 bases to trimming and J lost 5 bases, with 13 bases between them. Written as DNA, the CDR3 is TGTGCCAGCAGTTACTCACCCCCGCGCGTAACTGAAGCTTTCTTT. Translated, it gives CASSYSPPRVTEAFF.

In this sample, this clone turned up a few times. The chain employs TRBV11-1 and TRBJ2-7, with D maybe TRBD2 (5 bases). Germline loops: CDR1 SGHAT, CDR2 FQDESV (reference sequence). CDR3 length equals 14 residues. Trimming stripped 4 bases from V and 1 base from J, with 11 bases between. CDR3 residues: CASSWTGISYEQYF. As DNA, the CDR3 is TGTGCCAGCAGCTGGACGGGAATATCCTACGAGCAGTACTTC.

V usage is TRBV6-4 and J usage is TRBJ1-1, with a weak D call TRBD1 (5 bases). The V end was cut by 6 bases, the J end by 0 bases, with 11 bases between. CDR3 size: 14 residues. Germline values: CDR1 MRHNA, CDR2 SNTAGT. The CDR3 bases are TGTGCCAGCAGATCGACAGACATGAACACTGAAGCTTTCTTT. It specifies CASRSTDMNTEAFF.

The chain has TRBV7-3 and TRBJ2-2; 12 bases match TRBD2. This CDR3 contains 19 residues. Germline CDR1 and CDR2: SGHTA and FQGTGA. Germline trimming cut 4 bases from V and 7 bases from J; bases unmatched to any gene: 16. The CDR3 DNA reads TGTGCCAGCAGCTCCCGCCCCTCTCGACTAGCGGGAGCAAGCGGGGAGCTGTTTTTT. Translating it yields CASSSRPSRLAGASGELFF.

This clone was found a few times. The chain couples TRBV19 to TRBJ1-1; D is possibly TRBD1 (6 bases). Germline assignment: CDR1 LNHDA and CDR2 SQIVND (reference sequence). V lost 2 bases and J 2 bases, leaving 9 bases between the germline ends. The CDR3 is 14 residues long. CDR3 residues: CASSIRGGNTEAFF. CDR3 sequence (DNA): TGTGCCAGTAGTATAAGAGGGGGAAACACTGAAGCTTTCTTT. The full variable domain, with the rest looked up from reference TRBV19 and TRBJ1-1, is DGGITQSPKYLFRKEGQNVTLSCEQNLNHDAMYWYRQDPGQGLRLIYYSQIVNDFQKGDIAEGYSVSREKKESFPLTVTSAQKNPTAFYLCASSIRGGNTEAFFGQGTRLTVV.

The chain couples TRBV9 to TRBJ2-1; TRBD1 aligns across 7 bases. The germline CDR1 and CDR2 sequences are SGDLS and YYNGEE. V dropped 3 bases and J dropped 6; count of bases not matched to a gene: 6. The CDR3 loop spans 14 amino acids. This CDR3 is CASSAKGAGNEQFF. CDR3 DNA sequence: TGTGCCAGCAGCGCCAAGGGGGCCGGCAATGAGCAGTTCTTC.

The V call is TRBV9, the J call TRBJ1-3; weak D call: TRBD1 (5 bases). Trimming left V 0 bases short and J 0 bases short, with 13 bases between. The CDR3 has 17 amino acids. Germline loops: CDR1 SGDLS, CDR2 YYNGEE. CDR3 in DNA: TGTGCCAGCAGCGTAGCCCGTGGGGGGAACTCTGGAAACACCATATATTTT. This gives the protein CASSVARGGNSGNTIYF.

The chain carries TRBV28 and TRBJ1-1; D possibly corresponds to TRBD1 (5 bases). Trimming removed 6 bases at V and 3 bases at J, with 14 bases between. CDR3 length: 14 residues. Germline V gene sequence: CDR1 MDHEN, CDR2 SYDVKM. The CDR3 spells CASRGAGGDTEAFF. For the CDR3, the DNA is TGTGCCAGCAGAGGGGCGGGGGGTGACACTGAAGCTTTCTTT.

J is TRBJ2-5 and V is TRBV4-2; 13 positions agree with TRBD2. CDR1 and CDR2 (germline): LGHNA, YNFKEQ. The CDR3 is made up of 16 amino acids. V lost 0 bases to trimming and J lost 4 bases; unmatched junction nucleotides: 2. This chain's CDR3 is CASSQETSGRPETQYF. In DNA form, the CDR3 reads TGTGCCAGCAGCCAAGAGACTAGCGGGAGGCCAGAGACCCAGTACTTC.

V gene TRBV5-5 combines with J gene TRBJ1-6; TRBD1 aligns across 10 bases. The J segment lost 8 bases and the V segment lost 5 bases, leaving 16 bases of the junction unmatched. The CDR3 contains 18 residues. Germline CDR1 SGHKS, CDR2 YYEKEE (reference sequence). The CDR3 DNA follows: TGTGCCAGCAGTCCGGAGGGCCCCGGACAGGGGGGATATTCACCCCTCCACTTT. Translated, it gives CASSPEGPGQGGYSPLHF.

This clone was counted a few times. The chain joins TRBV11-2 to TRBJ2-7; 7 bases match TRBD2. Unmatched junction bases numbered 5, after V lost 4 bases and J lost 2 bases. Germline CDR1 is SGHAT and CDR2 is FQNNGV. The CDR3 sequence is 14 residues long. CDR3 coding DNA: TGTGCCAGCAGCTGGGGCGGGAGAACCTACGAGCAGTACTTC. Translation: CASSWGGRTYEQYF.

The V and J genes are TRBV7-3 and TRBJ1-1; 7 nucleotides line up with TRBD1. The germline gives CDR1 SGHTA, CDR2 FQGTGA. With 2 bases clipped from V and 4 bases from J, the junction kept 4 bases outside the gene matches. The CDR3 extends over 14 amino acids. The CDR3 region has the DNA TGTGCCAGCAGCTTAGGGGCAGGGGGCACTGAAGCTTTCTTT. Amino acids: CASSLGAGGTEAFF.

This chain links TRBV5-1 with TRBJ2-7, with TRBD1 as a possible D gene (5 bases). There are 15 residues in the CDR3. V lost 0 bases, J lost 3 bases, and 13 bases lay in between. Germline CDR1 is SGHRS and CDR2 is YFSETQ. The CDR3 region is CASSLANGANYEQYF. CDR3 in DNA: TGCGCCAGCAGCTTGGCCAATGGGGCAAACTACGAGCAGTACTTC.

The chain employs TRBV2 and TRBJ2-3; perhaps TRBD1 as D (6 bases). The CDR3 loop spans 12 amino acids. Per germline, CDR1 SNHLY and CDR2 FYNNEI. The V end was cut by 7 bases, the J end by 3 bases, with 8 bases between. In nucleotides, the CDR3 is TGTGCCAGCAAGGACAGAACAGATACGCAGTATTTT. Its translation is CASKDRTDTQYF.

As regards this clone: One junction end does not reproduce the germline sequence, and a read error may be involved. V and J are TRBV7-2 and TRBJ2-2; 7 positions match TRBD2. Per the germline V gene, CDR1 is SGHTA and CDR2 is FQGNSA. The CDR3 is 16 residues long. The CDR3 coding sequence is TGTGCCAGCAGCTCCCGGGGAGGGGTAAACACCGGGGAGCTGTCTTTT. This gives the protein CASSSRGGVNTGELSF. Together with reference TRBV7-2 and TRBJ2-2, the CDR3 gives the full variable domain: GAGVSQSPSNKVTEKGKDVELRCDPISGHTALYWYRQSLGQGLEFLIYFQGNSAPDKSGLPSDRFSAERTGGSVSTLTIQRTQQEDSAVYLCASSSRGGVNTGELSFGEGSRLTVL.